The rows below give T cell receptor beta chains drawn from one sample of a study of blood T cell repertoires in COVID-19. Sequencing was performed with immunoSEQ multiplex PCR; in TCRdb, only in-frame clones are kept and a portion is missing. Of 170,000 or so clones in the sample, 70% to 90% are singletons; the top ten hold 1.5% to 2%. Specimen: peripheral blood. The source of these receptors is a young man who had recovered from COVID-19. CDR3s include the opening cysteine and the closing phenylalanine or tryptophan. A D gene is named only where the DNA matches it firmly. Some rows have no size entry. The others give once, few or many, or a class for an expanded clone.

clone size: once; V gene: TRBV19; D gene: NA; J gene: TRBJ1-2; CDR3 DNA: TGTGCCAGTAGTCCGAGGACACCTGGCTACACCTTC; CDR3 protein: CASSPRTPGYTF
clone size: NA; V gene: TRBV4-3; D gene: NA; J gene: TRBJ2-3; CDR3 DNA: TGCGCCAGCAGCCAAGATCCTCCCGGCACAGATACGCAGTATTTT; CDR3 protein: CASSQDPPGTDTQYF
clone size: NA; V gene: TRBV28; D gene: NA; J gene: TRBJ1-2; CDR3 DNA: TGTGCCAGCAGTTCCGGAACAGGAGACACCTTC; CDR3 protein: CASSSGTGDTF
clone size: NA; V gene: TRBV6-1; D gene: TRBD2; J gene: TRBJ2-7; CDR3 DNA: TGTGCCAGCAGTGAAATGGGATTAGCGGGAGGGTACGAGCAGTACTTC; CDR3 protein: CASSEMGLAGGYEQYF
clone size: NA; V gene: TRBV13; D gene: TRBD1; J gene: TRBJ2-7; CDR3 DNA: TGTGCCAGCAGCTTTAGGACAGGGGGACACGAGCAGTACTTC; CDR3 protein: CASSFRTGGHEQYF
clone size: NA; V gene: TRBV13; D gene: NA; J gene: TRBJ1-2; CDR3 DNA: TGTGCCAGCAGCTTAGAGACCGCGGGGAGGGCGTATGGCTACACCTTC; CDR3 protein: CASSLETAGRAYGYTF
clone size: NA; V gene: TRBV24-1; D gene: TRBD2; J gene: TRBJ2-1; CDR3 DNA: TGTGCCACCAGTGATTGGACTAGCGGGAGGCCCAATGAGCAGTTCTTC; CDR3 protein: CATSDWTSGRPNEQFF
clone size: NA; V gene: TRBV27; D gene: TRBD2; J gene: TRBJ2-7; CDR3 DNA: TGTGCCAGCAGAGCAGCGGGAGTCGTCTACGAGCAGTACTTC; CDR3 protein: CASRAAGVVYEQYF
clone size: NA; V gene: TRBV10-3; D gene: NA; J gene: TRBJ2-3; CDR3 DNA: TGTGCCATCAGCTGGGCCTTGCCCACTAGCACAGATACGCAGTATTTT; CDR3 protein: CAISWALPTSTDTQYF
clone size: NA; V gene: TRBV5-1; D gene: TRBD1; J gene: TRBJ2-5; CDR3 DNA: TGCGCCAGCAGCTTGGGACAGGGGGCTAGCGGGCAAGAGACCCAGTACTTC; CDR3 protein: CASSLGQGASGQETQYF
clone size: NA; V gene: TRBV28; D gene: TRBD2; J gene: TRBJ2-2; CDR3 DNA: TGTGCCAGCAGTGCCCCCGGGACTAGCGGGGCGGGGGCCGGGGAGCTGTTTTTT; CDR3 protein: CASSAPGTSGAGAGELFF
clone size: NA; V gene: TRBV12-2; D gene: NA; J gene: TRBJ1-4; CDR3 DNA: TGTGCAAGGGAGAGGGCAGGCAATGAAAAACTGTTTTTT; CDR3 protein: CARERAGNEKLFF
clone size: NA; V gene: TRBV2; D gene: NA; J gene: TRBJ1-1; CDR3 DNA: TGTGCCAGCACAGAGCGTCGGTACACTGAAGCTTTCTTT; CDR3 protein: CASTERRYTEAFF
clone size: NA; V gene: TRBV10-3; D gene: NA; J gene: TRBJ1-3; CDR3 DNA: TGTGCCATCAGTTACGGCTCTGGAAACACCATATATTTT; CDR3 protein: CAISYGSGNTIYF
clone size: NA; V gene: TRBV7-3; D gene: TRBD1; J gene: TRBJ2-3; CDR3 DNA: TGTGCCAGCAGCTCGGGACAGGCCACAGATACGCAGTATTTT; CDR3 protein: CASSSGQATDTQYF
clone size: once; V gene: TRBV5-5; D gene: TRBD1; J gene: TRBJ1-1; CDR3 DNA: TGTGCCAGCAGCCCAGGGACAGCCCGTGTGGAAGCTTTCTTT; CDR3 protein: CASSPGTARVEAFF
clone size: NA; V gene: TRBV5-6; D gene: NA; J gene: TRBJ2-7; CDR3 DNA: TGTGCCAGCAGCGGAGGAGTTTCCTACGAGCAGTACTTC; CDR3 protein: CASSGGVSYEQYF
clone size: NA; V gene: TRBV18; D gene: TRBD1; J gene: TRBJ1-5; CDR3 DNA: TGTGCCAGCTCACTGGACAGGGTTAACAATCAGCCCCAGCATTTT; CDR3 protein: CASSLDRVNNQPQHF
clone size: NA; V gene: TRBV3-1/TRBV3-2; D gene: NA; J gene: TRBJ1-5; CDR3 DNA: TGTGCCAGCAGCCAAGATACGGGAAATCAGCCCCAGCATTTT; CDR3 protein: CASSQDTGNQPQHF
clone size: NA; V gene: TRBV7-9; D gene: NA; J gene: TRBJ1-4; CDR3 DNA: TGTGCCAGCAGCTTATATCTCCCCGGTGAAAAACTGTTTTTT; CDR3 protein: CASSLYLPGEKLFF
clone size: NA; V gene: TRBV6-5; D gene: NA; J gene: TRBJ2-5; CDR3 DNA: TGTGCCAGCAGTTACCGTCAACTCCAAGAGACCCAGTACTTC; CDR3 protein: CASSYRQLQETQYF
clone size: NA; V gene: TRBV7-7; D gene: TRBD2; J gene: TRBJ2-7; CDR3 DNA: TGTGCTAGCAGCCCACGACTAGCGGGAGCCAACGAGCAGTACTTC; CDR3 protein: CASSPRLAGANEQYF
clone size: NA; V gene: TRBV9; D gene: NA; J gene: TRBJ1-1; CDR3 DNA: TGTGCCAGCGCTCTAGGAGAGATGAACACTGAAGCTTTCTTT; CDR3 protein: CASALGEMNTEAFF
clone size: once; V gene: TRBV6-2/TRBV6-3; D gene: NA; J gene: TRBJ1-4; CDR3 DNA: TGTGCCAGCAGCTCAGGAGAGCGGGGAAAACTGTTTTTT; CDR3 protein: CASSSGERGKLFF
clone size: NA; V gene: TRBV11-2; D gene: TRBD2; J gene: TRBJ2-1; CDR3 DNA: TGTGCCAGCAGCTTAGTGGTTAGCGGGAGACCCTACAATGAGCAGTTCTTC; CDR3 protein: CASSLVVSGRPYNEQFF
clone size: NA; V gene: TRBV11-2; D gene: NA; J gene: TRBJ1-5; CDR3 DNA: TGTGCCAGCAGCTTAGCAGAGGTTCAGCCCCAGCATTTT; CDR3 protein: CASSLAEVQPQHF
clone size: NA; V gene: TRBV29-1; D gene: NA; J gene: TRBJ2-1; CDR3 DNA: TGCAGCGTTGGCCTAGCTACTGGCAATGAGCAGTTCTTC; CDR3 protein: CSVGLATGNEQFF
clone size: NA; V gene: TRBV27; D gene: NA; J gene: TRBJ2-7; CDR3 DNA: TGTGCCAGCAGCCTAGGCGGCGGGAACTACGAGCAGTACTTC; CDR3 protein: CASSLGGGNYEQYF
clone size: NA; V gene: TRBV12-3/TRBV12-4; D gene: TRBD2; J gene: TRBJ2-7; CDR3 DNA: TGTGCCAGCAGTTCGCGGGAGAGAAACGAGCAGTACTTC; CDR3 protein: CASSSRERNEQYF
clone size: once; V gene: TRBV19; D gene: TRBD1; J gene: TRBJ1-5; CDR3 DNA: TGTGCCAGTAGTATCTGGGCAGGACAGGCCGATCAGCCCCAGCATTTT; CDR3 protein: CASSIWAGQADQPQHF
clone size: NA; V gene: TRBV28; D gene: TRBD2; J gene: TRBJ2-1; CDR3 DNA: TGTGCCAGCAGTTTAGCGGGAGCCTACAATGAGCAGTTCTTC; CDR3 protein: CASSLAGAYNEQFF
clone size: many; V gene: TRBV4-3; D gene: NA; J gene: TRBJ1-5; CDR3 DNA: TGCGCCAGCAGCCAAGATGCGCGTCAGCCCCAGCATTTT; CDR3 protein: CASSQDARQPQHF
clone size: NA; V gene: TRBV19; D gene: TRBD2; J gene: TRBJ2-1; CDR3 DNA: TGTGCCAGTAGCGGAGCCTTTAGCGGGAGGGGGGGTAATGAGCAGTTCTTC; CDR3 protein: CASSGAFSGRGGNEQFF
clone size: few; V gene: TRBV28; D gene: TRBD2; J gene: TRBJ2-3; CDR3 DNA: TGTGCCAGCAGTTTATATAGCGGGAATCCTCATACGCAGTATTTT; CDR3 protein: CASSLYSGNPHTQYF
clone size: NA; V gene: TRBV6-5; D gene: NA; J gene: TRBJ1-1; CDR3 DNA: TGTGCCAGCCGTAGTCCACTCCTGAACACTGAAGCTTTCTTT; CDR3 protein: CASRSPLLNTEAFF
clone size: NA; V gene: TRBV5-1; D gene: NA; J gene: TRBJ2-2; CDR3 DNA: TGCGCCAGCAGCGTCGGACTGACCAACACCGGGGAGCTGTTTTTT; CDR3 protein: CASSVGLTNTGELFF
clone size: NA; V gene: TRBV6-5; D gene: TRBD1; J gene: TRBJ1-2; CDR3 DNA: TGTGCCAGCAGTCGACAGGGATCTAACTATGGCTACACCTTC; CDR3 protein: CASSRQGSNYGYTF
clone size: once; V gene: TRBV28; D gene: TRBD1; J gene: TRBJ1-5; CDR3 DNA: TGTGCCAGCAGCCTTTCCGGGACAGGAGGCTTTTATAGCAATCAGCCCCAGCATTTT; CDR3 protein: CASSLSGTGGFYSNQPQHF
clone size: NA; V gene: TRBV2; D gene: TRBD1; J gene: TRBJ2-7; CDR3 DNA: TGTGCCATGACAGGGAAAGAGAGCTCCTACGAGCAGTACTTC; CDR3 protein: CAMTGKESSYEQYF
clone size: NA; V gene: TRBV6-2/TRBV6-3; D gene: NA; J gene: TRBJ2-2; CDR3 DNA: TGTGCCAGCAGTTACTATCGGTCCGGGGAGCTGTTTTTT; CDR3 protein: CASSYYRSGELFF
clone size: NA; V gene: TRBV9; D gene: TRBD2; J gene: TRBJ2-2; CDR3 DNA: TGTGCCAGCAGCGTAGATCGCGGGAGGTCGTTCGGGGAGCTGTTTTTT; CDR3 protein: CASSVDRGRSFGELFF
clone size: NA; V gene: TRBV4-1; D gene: TRBD1; J gene: TRBJ2-7; CDR3 DNA: TGCGCCAGCAGCCTAGGGGACAGGGACTACGAGCAGTACTTC; CDR3 protein: CASSLGDRDYEQYF
clone size: NA; V gene: TRBV18; D gene: NA; J gene: TRBJ2-5; CDR3 DNA: TGTGCCAACGCCAGGGGTGAACGAGAGACCCAGTACTTC; CDR3 protein: CANARGERETQYF
clone size: NA; V gene: TRBV4-2; D gene: NA; J gene: TRBJ2-3; CDR3 DNA: TGTGCCAGCAGCCTCGGGGTGGACTTTAGCTCAACAGATACGCAGTATTTT; CDR3 protein: CASSLGVDFSSTDTQYF
clone size: NA; V gene: TRBV19; D gene: TRBD2; J gene: TRBJ2-1; CDR3 DNA: TGTGCCAGTAGTATCCGGACTAGCCGATCTTACAATGAGCAGTTCTTC; CDR3 protein: CASSIRTSRSYNEQFF
clone size: NA; V gene: TRBV11-2; D gene: NA; J gene: TRBJ1-4; CDR3 DNA: TGTGCCAGCAGCCGATACAGGGCACCTAATGAAAAACTGTTTTTT; CDR3 protein: CASSRYRAPNEKLFF
clone size: NA; V gene: TRBV19; D gene: TRBD1; J gene: TRBJ1-6; CDR3 DNA: TGTGCCAGCCAACGAGGGACAGGGAATAATTCACCCCTCCACTTT; CDR3 protein: CASQRGTGNNSPLHF
clone size: NA; V gene: TRBV12-2; D gene: NA; J gene: TRBJ1-5; CDR3 DNA: TGTGCAAGTCGCTTAGTATATTTCAAAGGGGACAGGAATAGCAATCAGCCCCAGCATTTT; CDR3 protein: CASRLVYFKGDRNSNQPQHF
clone size: once; V gene: TRBV7-2; D gene: NA; J gene: TRBJ2-3; CDR3 DNA: TGTGCCAGCAGCCCCCACCGGTCCACTAGCACAGATACGCAGTATTTT; CDR3 protein: CASSPHRSTSTDTQYF
clone size: NA; V gene: TRBV7-9; D gene: NA; J gene: TRBJ2-7; CDR3 DNA: TGTGCCAGCGGAGAGCAAAGATTCTACGAGCAGTACTTC; CDR3 protein: CASGEQRFYEQYF
clone size: NA; V gene: TRBV9; D gene: TRBD2; J gene: TRBJ2-2; CDR3 DNA: TGTGCCAGCAGCGTAGGGGGAGGGGCCGGGGAGCTGTTTTTT; CDR3 protein: CASSVGGGAGELFF
clone size: NA; V gene: TRBV24-1; D gene: TRBD2; J gene: TRBJ2-2; CDR3 DNA: TGTGCCACCTCCGGGACTAGCGGGACCAACACCGGGGAGCTGTTTTTT; CDR3 protein: CATSGTSGTNTGELFF
clone size: NA; V gene: TRBV5-5; D gene: TRBD1; J gene: TRBJ1-2; CDR3 DNA: TGTGCCAGCAGCGACGGACCACGGGACAGTACCTATGGCTACACCTTC; CDR3 protein: CASSDGPRDSTYGYTF